The next 13 T cell receptor beta chains were all read from a single sample in a study of sequential checkpoint blockade in melanoma. TCRdb's copy holds only in-frame clones and misses some; the assay was immunoSEQ multiplex PCR. The sample includes roughly 12,000 clones, 74% of them seen just once. Indicated treatment: randomized to nivolumab then ipilimumab (arm A) or the reverse (arm B). This specimen consisted of CD8+ T cells sorted from blood (inferred from file names), obtained from a patient given nivolumab and ipilimumab in sequence. Receptors were obtained from a human donor with melanoma.

This clone was found a few times. The J gene is TRBJ2-1, the V gene TRBV6-1; 9 bases match TRBD1. V trimming: 3 bases; J trimming: 5 bases; junction bases outside the gene matches: 5. The CDR3 is 15 residues long. From germline, CDR1 is MNHNS and CDR2 SASEGT. The CDR3 loop is CASSDGTGFHNEQFF. The CDR3 bases are TGTGCCAGCAGTGACGGGACAGGGTTCCACAATGAGCAGTTCTTC.

As DNA, the CDR3 is TGTGCCAGCAGTGAATTTCGGGACAGTCGGGTCGAGCAGTACTTC. Its translation is CASSEFRDSRVEQYF. This chain links TRBV6-1 with TRBJ2-7; 7 nucleotides agree with TRBD1. The CDR3 length is 15 residues. Unmatched junction bases numbered 10, after V lost 2 bases and J lost 6 bases. Germline loops: CDR1 MNHNS, CDR2 SASEGT.

This clone has a handful of counts. The chain has TRBV5-6 and TRBJ2-7; TRBD1 agrees at 10 bases. Germline-derived CDR1 and CDR2 are SGHDT and YYEEEE. The CDR3 extends over 14 amino acids. V trimming: 2 bases; J trimming: 7 bases; junction bases outside the gene matches: 6. This chain's CDR3 is CASSLVQGQGEQYF. CDR3 sequence (DNA): TGTGCCAGCAGCTTAGTCCAGGGACAGGGGGAGCAGTACTTC. Combining the CDR3 with reference TRBV5-6 and TRBJ2-7 gives the whole variable domain DAGVTQSPTHLIKTRGQQVTLRCSPKSGHDTVSWYQQALGQGPQFIFQYYEEEERQRGNFPDRFSGHQFPNYSSELNVNALLLGDSALYLCASSLVQGQGEQYFGPGTRLTVT.

The chain employs TRBV7-9 and TRBJ1-1; possibly TRBD1 for D (5 bases). This CDR3 is 15 amino acids long. V gave up 7 bases and J gave up 1 base, with 16 bases separating them. CDR1 and CDR2 from the germline V gene are SEHNR and FQNEAQ (reference sequence). The CDR3 protein is CASIDSRTSNTEAFF. In nucleotides, the CDR3 is TGTGCCAGCATCGATTCTCGGACATCGAACACTGAAGCTTTCTTT.

V gene TRBV6-1 combines with J gene TRBJ2-1, with TRBD2 matching over 14 bases. CDR1 is MNHNS and CDR2 is SASEGT in the germline V gene. After removal of 2 bases from V and 8 bases from J, the junction contained 5 bases not matched to a gene. The CDR3 length is 16 residues. The CDR3, as DNA: TGTGCCAGCAGTGAATGGGGGACTAGCGGGAGTGATGAGCAGTTCTTC. Its protein is CASSEWGTSGSDEQFF.

A few counts support this clone. V usage is TRBV5-6 and J usage is TRBJ1-1, with a possible D match to TRBD1 (6 bases). The CDR3 loop spans 15 amino acids. Germline CDR1 SGHDT, CDR2 YYEEEE. Trimming stripped 0 bases from V and 0 bases from J, with 9 bases between. Written as DNA, the CDR3 is TGTGCCAGCAGCTTGGCCCAGGGGATGAACACTGAAGCTTTCTTT. It yields the protein CASSLAQGMNTEAFF.

This clone is medium-sized (0.01 to 0.1%) within its sample. The rearrangement joins TRBV7-9 to TRBJ1-1; D may be TRBD1 (5 bases). CDR1 and CDR2 from the germline V gene are SEHNR and FQNEAQ (reference sequence). This CDR3 is 15 amino acids long. With 5 bases removed from V and 2 bases from J, the gap between germline ends came to 15 bases. The CDR3: CASSPPGVSNTEAFF. CDR3 nucleotides: TGTGCCAGCAGCCCTCCGGGGGTATCTAACACTGAAGCTTTCTTT.

This clone was detected once. The chain uses TRBV28 and TRBJ1-1; tentatively, D is TRBD1 (5 bases). V was pared by 5 bases and J by 4 bases, with 17 bases between. This CDR3 spans 15 amino acids. Germline V gene sequence: CDR1 MDHEN, CDR2 SYDVKM. The CDR3 spells CASSRLTERGTEAFF. CDR3 sequence (DNA): TGTGCCAGCAGTCGACTGACAGAAAGGGGCACTGAAGCTTTCTTT.

The chain has TRBV4-1 and TRBJ2-1; D is possibly TRBD2 (6 bases). Germline V gene data show CDR1 as MGHRA and CDR2 as YSYEKL. CDR3 length: 15 residues. The V and J ends lost 1 base and 3 bases respectively, with 10 bases between them. This CDR3 is CASSQASAFYNEQFF. The CDR3 DNA is TGCGCCAGCAGCCAAGCTAGCGCGTTCTACAATGAGCAGTTCTTC.

This clone occurred once. The CDR3 DNA is TGTGCCAGCAGCTCGATCTACTGGGACAGGGGTTCCGTTTTGGATGAGCAGTTCTTC. It translates to CASSSIYWDRGSVLDEQFF. The chain employs TRBV5-6 and TRBJ2-1, with 10 bases identical to TRBD1. The CDR3 loop spans 19 amino acids. Looked up from germline, CDR1 is SGHDT and CDR2 is YYEEEE. V shed 3 bases and J 8 bases; nucleotides not matched to a gene: 20. Using reference TRBV5-6 and TRBJ2-1 for the parts outside the CDR3, the full variable domain is DAGVTQSPTHLIKTRGQQVTLRCSPKSGHDTVSWYQQALGQGPQFIFQYYEEEERQRGNFPDRFSGHQFPNYSSELNVNALLLGDSALYLCASSSIYWDRGSVLDEQFFGPGTRLTVL.

The CDR3 spells CASTPGGSSDTQYF. In DNA form, the CDR3 reads TGTGCCAGCACTCCCGGGGGGAGTTCAGATACGCAGTATTTT. The genes are TRBV9 and TRBJ2-3, with 7 bases identical to TRBD2. The V and J ends lost 6 bases and 4 bases, in that order; junction bases with no gene match: 8. The CDR3 is 14 amino acids. Germline assignment: CDR1 SGDLS and CDR2 YYNGEE.

The chain has TRBV27 and TRBJ1-1; D possibly corresponds to TRBD1 (5 bases). The CDR3 consists of 14 residues. Trimming left V 4 bases short and J 4 bases short, with 13 bases between. CDR1 MNHEY and CDR2 SMNVEV come from the germline V gene (reference sequence). CDR3 in DNA: TGTGCCAGCAGTTGGGGGGGGACGGCCACTGAAGCTTTCTTT. Amino acids: CASSWGGTATEAFF.

The gene calls are TRBV27 and TRBJ1-4; no clear D. This CDR3 region has 12 residues. The V end lost 5 bases, the J end lost 7 bases, and 8 bases lay between the germline ends. Germline CDR1 and CDR2: MNHEY and SMNVEV (reference sequence). CDR3 sequence: CASSLGGEKLFF. The CDR3 DNA reads as TGTGCCAGCAGTCTCGGAGGTGAAAAACTGTTTTTT. Together with reference TRBV27 and TRBJ1-4, the CDR3 gives the full variable domain: EAQVTQNPRYLITVTGKKLTVTCSQNMNHEYMSWYRQDPGLGLRQIYYSMNVEVTDKGDVPEGYKVSRKEKRNFPLILESPSPNQTSLYFCASSLGGEKLFFGSGTQLSVL.